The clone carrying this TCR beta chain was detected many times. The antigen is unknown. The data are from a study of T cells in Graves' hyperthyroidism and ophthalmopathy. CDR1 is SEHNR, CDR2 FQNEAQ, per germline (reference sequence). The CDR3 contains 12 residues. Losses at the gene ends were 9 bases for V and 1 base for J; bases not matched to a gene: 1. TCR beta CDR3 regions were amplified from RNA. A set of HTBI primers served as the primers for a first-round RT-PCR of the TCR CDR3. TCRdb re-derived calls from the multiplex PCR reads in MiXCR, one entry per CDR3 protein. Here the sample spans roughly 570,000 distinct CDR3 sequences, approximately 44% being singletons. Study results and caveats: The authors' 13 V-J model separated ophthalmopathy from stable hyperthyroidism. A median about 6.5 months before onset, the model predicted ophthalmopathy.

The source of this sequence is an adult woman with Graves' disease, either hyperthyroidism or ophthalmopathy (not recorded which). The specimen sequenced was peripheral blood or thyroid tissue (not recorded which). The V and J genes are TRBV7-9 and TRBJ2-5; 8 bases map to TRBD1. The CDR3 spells CARTGGQETQYF. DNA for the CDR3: TGTGCCAGAACAGGGGGCCAAGAGACCCAGTACTTC.